This T cell receptor beta chain stems from a study of identical twins. TCRdb called the 5' RACE reads again in MiXCR, with one record for every CDR3 protein. The repertoire includes approximately 1.8 million distinct CDR3 sequences, more than 30% of them detected once, and about 0.27% sits in the top ten. CDR3 length: 17 amino acids. The trim removed 10 bases at V and 3 bases at J, leaving 11 bases unmatched. CDR1 is ENHRY and CDR2 is SYGVKD in the germline V gene. This chain links TRBV10-3 with TRBJ2-1; 14 nucleotides agree with TRBD2. Sequenced input: cord blood. The TCR was taken from a newborn girl in good health. The DNA for the CDR3 is TGTGCCACCACAGGACTAGCGGGAGGCGGGCTCTACAATGAGCAGTTCTTC. Translated, it gives CATTGLAGGGLYNEQFF.